Included here is one T cell receptor (beta chain) sequence, with context. Its cognate antigen is unknown. The record originates from a study of vaccination effects on CD4 cells after COVID-19. Sequencing used immunoSEQ multiplex PCR; TCRdb keeps in-frame clones, though not all of them. This table has approximately 23,000 clones, around 68% appearing once. Antigen-specific CD4+ T cells were first expanded with viral peptide pools by the ViraFEST assay and only then sequenced. Culturing for 10 to 11 days preceded CD4+ T cell isolation. The study found no prior SARS-CoV-2 infection in the vaccine recipients, who tested negative for nucleocapsid antibodies. Germline CDR1 and CDR2: SGHAT and FQNNGV. V dropped 4 bases and J dropped 10; count of bases not matched to a gene: 11. The CDR3 covers 15 residues.

The V call is TRBV11-2, the J call TRBJ2-1, with 9 bases identical to TRBD1. The sequence came from a human donor who received a COVID-19 vaccine. Sequences were derived from CD4+ T cells from PBMCs cultured with HCoV-NL63 spike peptides, sampled before COVID-19 vaccination. CDR3 coding DNA: TGTGCCAGCAGCTCGTTCGGGACAGGGAAATGGGAGCAGTTCTTC. It encodes CASSSFGTGKWEQFF.